This T cell receptor (beta chain) was profiled in a study of cytomegalovirus exposure and HLA in healthy donors. CDR1 is SGHRS and CDR2 is YFSETQ in the germline V gene. CDR3 size: 14 residues. After removal of 4 bases from V and 7 bases from J, the junction contained 4 bases not matched to a gene. The primer mix had 60 Vbeta and 13 Jbeta primers. This table comes from immunoSEQ multiplex PCR, and its TCRdb copy is limited to in-frame clones, with some not included. The table has 100,000 to 120,000 clones, more than 60% seen once; the top ten hold less than 2.5%. The specimen was PBMCs. The TCR comes from a man aged 25 to 40 in good health and CMV-seronegative. The rearrangement joins TRBV5-1 to TRBJ2-1, with 11 bases matching TRBD2. CDR3 amino acids: CASSIRTSGNEQFF. The CDR3 coding sequence is TGCGCCAGCAGCATCAGGACTAGCGGGAATGAGCAGTTCTTC.